The subject of this entry is one T cell receptor (beta chain). This sample was taken from a study of T cell changes during pregnancy in multiple sclerosis. With 1 base removed from V and 9 bases from J, the gap between germline ends came to 13 bases. Per the germline V gene, CDR1 is SGHTA and CDR2 is FQGNSA. The CDR3 has 13 amino acids. The protocol was immunoSEQ multiplex PCR, while the TCRdb copy is restricted to in-frame clones and leaves out a portion. The table has approximately 93,000 clones, 80% to 95% seen once; the top ten hold 1.5% to 2%. Source: peripheral blood, taken in the first trimester of pregnancy. The source is a female donor in good health, enrolled as a control in a pregnancy study. J is TRBJ2-7 and V is TRBV7-2, with a weak D call TRBD1 (5 bases). The CDR3, as DNA: TGTGCCAGCAGCTTAGTGGGGCAGGGTGGGCAGTACTTC. Its protein is CASSLVGQGGQYF.